These 7 T cell receptor beta chains came from one sample sequenced in a study of blood T cell repertoires in COVID-19. Sequencing used immunoSEQ multiplex PCR; TCRdb keeps in-frame clones, though not all of them. This sample yields approximately 170,000 clones, of which 84% are seen a single time; more than 10% belongs to the top ten. The sample comprised PBMCs or T cells enriched from blood (not recorded which). These TCRs come from a middle-aged man who had recovered from COVID-19.

The chain carries TRBV30 and TRBJ2-5; 7 bases agree with TRBD2. Germline V gene data show CDR1 as GTSNPN and CDR2 as SVGIG (reference sequence). After removal of 5 bases from V and 3 bases from J, the junction contained 9 bases not matched to a gene. The CDR3 runs 14 residues. The CDR3 protein is CAWGTGLSEETQYF. CDR3 sequence (DNA): TGTGCCTGGGGGACGGGACTATCGGAAGAGACCCAGTACTTC.

V is TRBV4-1 and J is TRBJ1-2; D might be TRBD1 (6 bases). The CDR3 has 13 amino acids. CDR1 and CDR2 from the germline V gene are MGHRA and YSYEKL. Trimming removed 1 base at V and 8 bases at J, with 11 bases between. For the CDR3, the DNA is TGCGCCAGCAGCCAAGCACAGGGTGAAGGCTACACCTTC. This gives the protein CASSQAQGEGYTF.

CDR3 nucleotides: TGTGCCAGCAGTTTATTGGGTCGATCAGGCACTGAAGCTTTCTTT. Translated, it gives CASSLLGRSGTEAFF. The chain carries TRBV27 and TRBJ1-1; D is unresolved. This CDR3 has 15 residues. The V end lost 1 base, the J end lost 4 bases, and 13 bases lay between the germline ends. The germline CDR1 and CDR2 sequences are MNHEY and SMNVEV (reference sequence).

The chain uses TRBV3-1 (or the pseudogene TRBV3-2) and TRBJ1-2, with D perhaps matching TRBD1 (5 bases). Germline CDR1 is LGHDT and CDR2 is YNNKEL (reference sequence). Trimming took off 1 base at V and 7 bases at J, with 16 bases between the two ends. The CDR3 covers 15 residues. The CDR3 DNA reads as TGTGCCAGCAGCCAAGGCCCAGGGCGAGGTGGTGGCTACACCTTC. Translating gives CASSQGPGRGGGYTF.

The chain links TRBV19 to TRBJ1-5, with D maybe TRBD1 (6 bases). CDR1 and CDR2 (germline): LNHDA, SQIVND (reference sequence). The CDR3 contains 15 residues. V was clipped by 4 bases and J by 9 bases, with 19 bases between them. The CDR3 DNA reads as TGTGCCAGTAGTACTAACGGACAGCCCCTTTTGCCCCAGCATTTT. Protein: CASSTNGQPLLPQHF.

V gene TRBV27 combines with J gene TRBJ2-6; 12 positions agree with TRBD1. CDR3 length equals 17 residues. Unmatched junction bases numbered 6, after V lost 6 bases and J lost 3 bases. Per germline, CDR1 MNHEY and CDR2 SMNVEV (reference sequence). CDR3: CASRPGTGGFGANVLTF. The DNA for the CDR3 is TGTGCCAGCAGGCCCGGGACAGGGGGCTTTGGGGCCAACGTCCTGACTTTC.

This sequence joins TRBV4-1 and TRBJ2-3; 7 bases line up with TRBD2. The CDR3 sequence is 16 residues long. CDR1 and CDR2 from the germline V gene are MGHRA and YSYEKL. The J segment lost 4 bases and the V segment lost 0 bases, leaving 7 bases of the junction unmatched. CDR3 in DNA: TGCGCCAGCAGCCAAGAACGGGGGGTCGGGTCAGATACGCAGTATTTT. Amino acid sequence: CASSQERGVGSDTQYF.